The clone carrying this T cell receptor (beta chain) was detected many times. The entry originates in a study of spatial heterogeneity in lung cancer. On each TCR cDNA molecule, a unique molecular identifier was present. Via MiXCR, TCRdb re-called the 5' RACE reads, giving one row per CDR3 protein. The table shows thousands of distinct CDR3 sequences, with 5% to 7% occurring only once. V shed 0 bases and J 2 bases; nucleotides not matched to a gene: 6. The CDR3 covers 16 residues. Germline V gene data show CDR1 as SGHNT and CDR2 as YYREEE (reference sequence). Time point here: sample taken at primary tumor resection. Unsorted samples of tumor, nontumor lung or frozen PBMC had their whole RNA sequenced. The approximately 79 donors had untreated early-stage non-small cell lung cancer.

The chain couples TRBV5-4 to TRBJ2-3; 7 bases match TRBD1. The sample was PBMCs, taken at surgery. The receptor was isolated from a male donor with early-stage non-small cell lung cancer. The CDR3 loop reads CASSLALTGVTDTQYF. In DNA form, the CDR3 reads TGTGCCAGCAGCTTGGCGCTCACAGGGGTCACAGATACGCAGTATTTT.